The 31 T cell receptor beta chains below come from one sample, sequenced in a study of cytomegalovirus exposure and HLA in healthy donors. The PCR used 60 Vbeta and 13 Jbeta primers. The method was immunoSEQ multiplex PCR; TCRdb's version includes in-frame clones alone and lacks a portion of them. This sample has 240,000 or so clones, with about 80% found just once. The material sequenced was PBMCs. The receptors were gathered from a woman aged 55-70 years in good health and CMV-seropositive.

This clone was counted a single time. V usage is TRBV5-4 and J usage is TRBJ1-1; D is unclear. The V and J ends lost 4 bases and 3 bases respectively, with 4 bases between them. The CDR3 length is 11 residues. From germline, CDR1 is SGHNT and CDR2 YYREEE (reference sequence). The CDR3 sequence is CASSGDTEAFF. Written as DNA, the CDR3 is TGTGCCAGCAGCGGAGACACTGAAGCTTTCTTT.

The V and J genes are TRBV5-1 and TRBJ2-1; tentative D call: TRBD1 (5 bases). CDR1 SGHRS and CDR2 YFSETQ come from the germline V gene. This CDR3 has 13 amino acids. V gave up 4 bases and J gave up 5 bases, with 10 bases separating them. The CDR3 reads CASSPLGDNEQFF. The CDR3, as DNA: TGCGCCAGCAGCCCGCTAGGGGACAATGAGCAGTTCTTC.

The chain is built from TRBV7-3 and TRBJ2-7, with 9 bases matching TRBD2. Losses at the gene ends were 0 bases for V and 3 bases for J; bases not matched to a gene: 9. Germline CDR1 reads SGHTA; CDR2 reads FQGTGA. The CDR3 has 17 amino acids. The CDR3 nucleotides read TGTGCCAGCAGCTTAACACCCAGCGGGAGGCCTTTCTACGAGCAGTACTTC. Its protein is CASSLTPSGRPFYEQYF. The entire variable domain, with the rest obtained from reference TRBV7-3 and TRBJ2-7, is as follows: GAGVSQTPSNKVTEKGKYVELRCDPISGHTALYWYRQSLGQGPEFLIYFQGTGAADDSGLPNDRFFAVRPEGSVSTLKIQRTERGDSAVYLCASSLTPSGRPFYEQYFGPGTRLTVT.

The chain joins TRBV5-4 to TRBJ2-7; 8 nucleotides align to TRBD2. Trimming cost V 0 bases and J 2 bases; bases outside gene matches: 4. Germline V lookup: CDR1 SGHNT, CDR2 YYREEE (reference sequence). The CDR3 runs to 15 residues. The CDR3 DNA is TGTGCCAGCAGCTTGGGGGGACTAGGGACCTACGAGCAGTACTTC. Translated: CASSLGGLGTYEQYF.

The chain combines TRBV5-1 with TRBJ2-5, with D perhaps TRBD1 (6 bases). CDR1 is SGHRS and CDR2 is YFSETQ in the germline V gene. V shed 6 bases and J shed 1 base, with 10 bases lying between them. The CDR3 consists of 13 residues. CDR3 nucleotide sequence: TGCGCCAGCACTACACAGGGCCAAGAGACCCAGTACTTC. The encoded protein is CASTTQGQETQYF.

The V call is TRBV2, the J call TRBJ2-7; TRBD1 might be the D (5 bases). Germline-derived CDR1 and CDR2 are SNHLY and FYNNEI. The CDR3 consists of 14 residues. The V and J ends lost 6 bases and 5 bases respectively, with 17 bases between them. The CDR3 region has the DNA TGTGCCAGCAGCCCCCCTCCCAGGGCCCACGAGCAGTACTTC. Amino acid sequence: CASSPPPRAHEQYF.

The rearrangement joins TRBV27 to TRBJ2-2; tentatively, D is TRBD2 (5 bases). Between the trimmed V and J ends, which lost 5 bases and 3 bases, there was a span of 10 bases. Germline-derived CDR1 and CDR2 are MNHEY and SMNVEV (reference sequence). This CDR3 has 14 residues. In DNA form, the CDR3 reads TGTGCCAGCAGTCTCCGGGGTGACACCGGGGAGCTGTTTTTT. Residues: CASSLRGDTGELFF.

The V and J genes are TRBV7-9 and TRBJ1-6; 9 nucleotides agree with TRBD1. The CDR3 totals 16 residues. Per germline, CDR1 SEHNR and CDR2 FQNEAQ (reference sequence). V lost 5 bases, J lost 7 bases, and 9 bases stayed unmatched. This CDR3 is CASSPIGQGRNSPLHF. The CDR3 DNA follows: TGTGCCAGCAGCCCTATCGGACAGGGGCGGAATTCACCCCTCCACTTT.

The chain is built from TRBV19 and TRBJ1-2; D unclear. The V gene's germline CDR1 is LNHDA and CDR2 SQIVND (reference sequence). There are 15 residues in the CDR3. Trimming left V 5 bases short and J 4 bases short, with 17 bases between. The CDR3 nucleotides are TGTGCCAGTAGTTTAGGTGTCCGGTCAGGCTATGGCTACACCTTC. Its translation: CASSLGVRSGYGYTF.

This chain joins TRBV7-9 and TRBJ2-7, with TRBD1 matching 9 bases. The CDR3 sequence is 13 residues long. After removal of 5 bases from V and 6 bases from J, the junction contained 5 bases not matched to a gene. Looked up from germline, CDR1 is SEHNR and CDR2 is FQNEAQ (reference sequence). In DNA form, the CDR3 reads TGTGCCAGCAGCCAACAGGGGGCTGGCGAGCAGTACTTC. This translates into CASSQQGAGEQYF.

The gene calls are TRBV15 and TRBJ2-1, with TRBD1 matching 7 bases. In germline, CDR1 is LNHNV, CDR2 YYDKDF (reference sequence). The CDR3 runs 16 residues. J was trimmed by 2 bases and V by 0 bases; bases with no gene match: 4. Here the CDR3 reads CATSRDRTGAYNEQFF. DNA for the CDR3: TGTGCCACCAGCAGAGATCGAACAGGGGCCTACAATGAGCAGTTCTTC.

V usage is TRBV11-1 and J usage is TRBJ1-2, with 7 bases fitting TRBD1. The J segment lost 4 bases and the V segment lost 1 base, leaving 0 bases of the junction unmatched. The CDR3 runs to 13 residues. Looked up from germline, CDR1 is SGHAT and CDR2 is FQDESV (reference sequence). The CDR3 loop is CASSLGQGYGYTF. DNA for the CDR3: TGTGCCAGCAGCTTAGGACAGGGCTATGGCTACACCTTC.

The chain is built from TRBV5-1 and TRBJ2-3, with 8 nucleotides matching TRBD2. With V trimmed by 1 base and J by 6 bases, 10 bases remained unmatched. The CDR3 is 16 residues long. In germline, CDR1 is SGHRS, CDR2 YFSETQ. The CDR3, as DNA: TGCGCCAGCAGCTTGCATCCTAGCGGCGGGGGGGATACGCAGTATTTT. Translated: CASSLHPSGGGDTQYF.

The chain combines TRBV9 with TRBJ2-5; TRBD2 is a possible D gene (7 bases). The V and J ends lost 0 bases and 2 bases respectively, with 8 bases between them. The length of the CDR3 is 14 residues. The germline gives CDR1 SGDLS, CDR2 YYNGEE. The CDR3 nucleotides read TGTGCCAGCAGCGTAGAGGGGGGGCAAGAGACCCAGTACTTC. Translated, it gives CASSVEGGQETQYF.

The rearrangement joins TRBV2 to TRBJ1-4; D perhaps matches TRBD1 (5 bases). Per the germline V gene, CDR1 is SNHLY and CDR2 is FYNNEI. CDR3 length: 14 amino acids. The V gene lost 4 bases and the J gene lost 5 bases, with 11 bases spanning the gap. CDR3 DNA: TGTGCCAGCAGTGTACGGCAGGGCAATGAAAAACTGTTTTTT. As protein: CASSVRQGNEKLFF. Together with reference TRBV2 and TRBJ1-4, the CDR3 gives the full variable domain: EPEVTQTPSHQVTQMGQEVILRCVPISNHLYFYWYRQILGQKVEFLVSFYNNEISEKSEIFDDQFSVERPDGSNFTLKIRSTKLEDSAMYFCASSVRQGNEKLFFGSGTQLSVL.

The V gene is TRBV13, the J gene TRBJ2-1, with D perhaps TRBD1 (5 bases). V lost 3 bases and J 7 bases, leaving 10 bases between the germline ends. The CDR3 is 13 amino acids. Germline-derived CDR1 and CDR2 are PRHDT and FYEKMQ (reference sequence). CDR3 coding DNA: TGTGCCAGCAGCTTGGGGCCCGCTAATGAGCAGTTCTTC. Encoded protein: CASSLGPANEQFF.

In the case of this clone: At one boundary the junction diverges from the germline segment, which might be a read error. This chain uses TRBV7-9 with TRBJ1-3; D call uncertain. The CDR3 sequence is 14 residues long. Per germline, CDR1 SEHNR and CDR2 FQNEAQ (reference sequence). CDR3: CSSSLLFEGNTIYF. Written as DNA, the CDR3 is TGTTCCAGCAGCCTTTTATTTGAGGGAAACACCATATATTTT.

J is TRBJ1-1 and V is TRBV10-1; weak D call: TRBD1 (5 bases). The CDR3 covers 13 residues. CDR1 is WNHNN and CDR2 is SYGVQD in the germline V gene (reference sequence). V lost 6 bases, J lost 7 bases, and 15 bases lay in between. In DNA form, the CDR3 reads TGCGCCAGCAGCGCTACAGGTTTACGTGAAGCTTTCTTT. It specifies CASSATGLREAFF.

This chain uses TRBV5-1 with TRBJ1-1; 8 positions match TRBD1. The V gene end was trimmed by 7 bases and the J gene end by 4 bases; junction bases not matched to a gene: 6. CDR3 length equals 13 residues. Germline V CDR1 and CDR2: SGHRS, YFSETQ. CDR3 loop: CASGGQGPTEAFF. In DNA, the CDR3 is TGCGCCAGCGGCGGACAGGGTCCCACTGAAGCTTTCTTT.

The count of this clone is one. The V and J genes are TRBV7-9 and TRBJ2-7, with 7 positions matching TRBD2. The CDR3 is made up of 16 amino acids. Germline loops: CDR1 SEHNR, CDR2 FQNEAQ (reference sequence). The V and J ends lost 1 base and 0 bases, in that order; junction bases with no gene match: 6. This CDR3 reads CASSLGSGLVSYEQYF. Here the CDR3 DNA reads TGTGCCAGCAGCTTAGGATCTGGACTAGTCTCCTACGAGCAGTACTTC.

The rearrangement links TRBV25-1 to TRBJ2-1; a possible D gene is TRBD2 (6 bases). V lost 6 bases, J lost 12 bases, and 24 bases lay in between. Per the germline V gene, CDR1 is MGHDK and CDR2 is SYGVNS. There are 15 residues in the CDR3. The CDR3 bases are TGTGCCAGCAGGGAAACTAGCTTGGGACGATCCGGGCAGTTCTTC. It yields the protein CASRETSLGRSGQFF. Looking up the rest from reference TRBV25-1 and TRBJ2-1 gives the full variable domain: EADIYQTPRYLVIGTGKKITLECSQTMGHDKMYWYQQDPGMELHLIHYSYGVNSTEKGDLSSESTVSRIRTEHFPLTLESARPSHTSQYLCASRETSLGRSGQFFGPGTRLTVL.

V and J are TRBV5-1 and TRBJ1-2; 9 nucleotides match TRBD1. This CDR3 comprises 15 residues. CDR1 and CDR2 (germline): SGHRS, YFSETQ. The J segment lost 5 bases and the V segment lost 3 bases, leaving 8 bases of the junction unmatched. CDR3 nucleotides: TGCGCCAGCAGCTCCGGGGACAGGGCATCTTATGGCTACACCTTC. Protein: CASSSGDRASYGYTF.

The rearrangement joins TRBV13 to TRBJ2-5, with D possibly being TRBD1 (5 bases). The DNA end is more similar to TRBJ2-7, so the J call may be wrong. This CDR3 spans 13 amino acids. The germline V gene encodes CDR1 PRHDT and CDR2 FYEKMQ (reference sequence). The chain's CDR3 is CASSLDTRYEQYF. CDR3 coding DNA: TGTGCCAGCAGCTTGGACACCAGATACGAGCAGTACTTC.

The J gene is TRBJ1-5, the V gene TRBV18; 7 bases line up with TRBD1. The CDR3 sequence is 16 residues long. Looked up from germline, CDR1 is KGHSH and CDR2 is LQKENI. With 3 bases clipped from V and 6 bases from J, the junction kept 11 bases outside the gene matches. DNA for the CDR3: TGTGCCAGCTCACCGGTCCAGGGGGGCGAGGGTCAGCCCCAGCATTTT. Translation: CASSPVQGGEGQPQHF.

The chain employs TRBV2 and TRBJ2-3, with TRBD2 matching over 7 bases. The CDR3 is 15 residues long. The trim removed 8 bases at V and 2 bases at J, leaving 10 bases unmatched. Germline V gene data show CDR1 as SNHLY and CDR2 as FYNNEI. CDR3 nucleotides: TGTGCCAGCGGGTGGACTAGAGAACACACAGATACGCAGTATTTT. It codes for CASGWTREHTDTQYF. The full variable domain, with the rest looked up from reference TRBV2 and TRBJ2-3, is EPEVTQTPSHQVTQMGQEVILRCVPISNHLYFYWYRQILGQKVEFLVSFYNNEISEKSEIFDDQFSVERPDGSNFTLKIRSTKLEDSAMYFCASGWTREHTDTQYFGPGTRLTVL.

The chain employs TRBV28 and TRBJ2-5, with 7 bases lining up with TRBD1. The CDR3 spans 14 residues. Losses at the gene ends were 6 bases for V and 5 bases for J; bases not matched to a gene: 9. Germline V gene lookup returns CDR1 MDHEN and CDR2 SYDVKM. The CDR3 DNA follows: TGTGCCAGCAGCCAGACAGGGTCCTGGGAGACCCAGTACTTC. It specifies CASSQTGSWETQYF. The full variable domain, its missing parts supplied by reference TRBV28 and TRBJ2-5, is DVKVTQSSRYLVKRTGEKVFLECVQDMDHENMFWYRQDPGLGLRLIYFSYDVKMKEKGDIPEGYSVSREKKERFSLILESASTNQTSMYLCASSQTGSWETQYFGPGTRLLVL.

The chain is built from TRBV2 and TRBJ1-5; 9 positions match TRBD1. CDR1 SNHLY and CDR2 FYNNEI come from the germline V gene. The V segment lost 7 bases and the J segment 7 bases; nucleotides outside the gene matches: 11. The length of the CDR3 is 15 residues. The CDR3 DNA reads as TGTGCCAGCAAAAGGGACAGGGAGACGGGCCAGCCCCAGCATTTT. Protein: CASKRDRETGQPQHF.

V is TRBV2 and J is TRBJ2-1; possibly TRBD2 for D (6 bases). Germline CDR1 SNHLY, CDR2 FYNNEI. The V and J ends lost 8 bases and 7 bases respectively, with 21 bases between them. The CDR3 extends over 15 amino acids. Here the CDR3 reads CASSLASAAGNEQFF. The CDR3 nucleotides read TGTGCCAGCTCCCTGGCTAGCGCCGCCGGGAATGAGCAGTTCTTC. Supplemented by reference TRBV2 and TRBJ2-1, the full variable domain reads EPEVTQTPSHQVTQMGQEVILRCVPISNHLYFYWYRQILGQKVEFLVSFYNNEISEKSEIFDDQFSVERPDGSNFTLKIRSTKLEDSAMYFCASSLASAAGNEQFFGPGTRLTVL.

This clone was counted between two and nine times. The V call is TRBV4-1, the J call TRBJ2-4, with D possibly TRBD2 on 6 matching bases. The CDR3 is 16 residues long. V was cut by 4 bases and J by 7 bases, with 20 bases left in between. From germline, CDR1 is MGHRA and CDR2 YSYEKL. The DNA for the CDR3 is TGCGCCAGCAGCCCCCCAAGTTTGCGGGATACGAACATTCAGTACTTC. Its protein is CASSPPSLRDTNIQYF.

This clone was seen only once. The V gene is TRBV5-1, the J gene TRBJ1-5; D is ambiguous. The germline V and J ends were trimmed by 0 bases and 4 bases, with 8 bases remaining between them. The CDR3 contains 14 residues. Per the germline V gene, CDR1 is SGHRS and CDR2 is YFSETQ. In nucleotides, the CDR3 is TGCGCCAGCAGCTTGGGGAGCCCTAATCAGCCCCAGCATTTT. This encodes CASSLGSPNQPQHF.

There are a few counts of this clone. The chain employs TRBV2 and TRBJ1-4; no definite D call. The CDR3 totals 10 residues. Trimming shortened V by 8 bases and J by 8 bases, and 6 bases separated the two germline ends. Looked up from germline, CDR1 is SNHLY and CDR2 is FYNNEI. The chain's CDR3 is CASGLEKLFF. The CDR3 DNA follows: TGTGCCAGCGGGCTGGAAAAACTGTTTTTT.